This entry concerns a single TCR beta chain. The antigen remains unidentified. CDR1 and CDR2 from the germline V gene are MGHRA and YSYEKL. Trimming took 0 bases from V and 0 from J; bases not matched to a gene: 9. The CDR3 sequence is 19 residues long. This entry comes from a study of cytomegalovirus exposure and HLA in healthy donors. Overall study results and limits: The study labeled approximately 150 TCR beta chains cytomegalovirus-associated. In vitro checks showed that a few CMV-associated chains really do target CMV antigens.

TCRdb's table, derived via immunoSEQ multiplex PCR, lists solely in-frame clones and lacks some. This sample yields 65,000 to 90,000 clones, of which around 95% are seen a single time; 3.3% belongs to the top ten. Sample: PBMCs. The TCR originated in a man younger than 30 in good health and CMV-seronegative. The chain recombines TRBV4-1 with TRBJ2-1, with 9 bases lining up with TRBD2. CDR3 in amino acids: CASSQEGLAGKSSYNEQFF. CDR3 bases: TGCGCCAGCAGCCAAGAGGGCCTAGCGGGGAAAAGCTCCTACAATGAGCAGTTCTTC.